This T cell receptor beta chain appears in the sequencing data of a study of vaccination and CD4 T cells after COVID-19. Notes on the study in general: Spike mono-reactivity was shown by 304 of 307 vaccine-specific clones in convalescent patients.

CD4+ T cells that had been cultured provided DNA sequenced with the Oncomine TCR Beta short-read assay. Someone extracted genomic DNA from cultured CD4+ T cells. One entry per CDR3 protein results from TCRdb running MiXCR on the PCR reads. In the table there are about 15,000 distinct CDR3 sequences, around 45% of which are singletons. The treatment was: approximately 11-day PBMC culture with coronavirus spike peptide pools or control peptides (ViraFEST assay). Using peptide pools, antigen-specific T cells were expanded in ViraFEST before TCRs were sequenced. The CDR3 spans 16 residues. V shed 8 bases and J shed 4 bases, with 23 bases lying between them. The germline CDR1 and CDR2 sequences are SGHAT and FQNNGV. Regarding this clonotype: The antigen is not known.

The sequencing input was CD4+ T cells from blood, cultured in vitro. The source of this sequence is a human donor who had recovered from COVID-19. The chain has TRBV11-2 and TRBJ1-2; D perhaps matches TRBD1 (5 bases). The CDR3 region has the DNA TGTGCCAGCCCAACCGTCAGGGCAGCTCAATCCTATGGCTACACCTTC. Its translation is CASPTVRAAQSYGYTF.